Below are 27 T cell receptor beta chains sequenced from a single sample in a study of CD8+CD57+ T cells in acquired aplastic anemia. Template material for TCR beta VDJ and CDR3 profiling consisted of genomic DNA. TCRdb used MiXCR to reprocess the reads, holding one entry per CDR3 protein. The sample shows 190,000 or so distinct CDR3 sequences, roughly 57% of them seen only once. The sequenced sample was sorted CD4+, CD8+, or CD8+CD57+ T cells (not recorded which) from PBMCs. The origin of the receptors is a human donor in good health.

The CDR3 here is CSATIQGPYEQYF. The CDR3 DNA reads as TGCAGTGCTACGATACAGGGGCCCTACGAGCAGTACTTC. The chain has TRBV20-1 and TRBJ2-7, with TRBD1 matching 7 bases. The length of the CDR3 is 13 residues. Germline CDR1 is DFQATT and CDR2 is SNEGSKA (reference sequence). Germline trimming cut 4 bases from V and 2 bases from J; bases unmatched to any gene: 5.

The V gene is TRBV20-1, the J gene TRBJ1-5; D uncertain. In germline, CDR1 is DFQATT, CDR2 SNEGSKA (reference sequence). V lost 3 bases to trimming and J lost 4 bases, with 13 bases between them. The CDR3 loop spans 14 amino acids. The CDR3, as DNA: TGCAGTGCTAGTGCCGCGAATACTAATCAGCCCCAGCATTTT. It encodes CSASAANTNQPQHF.

Points on this clonotype: The germline gene is not matched at one end of the junction; a read error may be the cause. DNA of the CDR3: TGTGCCAGCAACTTAAGGGGGCTAGCGGGGGTACTGAATAGCTCCTACAATGAGCAGTTCTTC. It specifies CASNLRGLAGVLNSSYNEQFF. This chain connects TRBV7-8 to TRBJ2-1; TRBD2 matches 10 bases. In germline, CDR1 is SGHVS, CDR2 FQNEAQ. The CDR3 runs 21 residues.

This rearrangement joins TRBV2 to TRBJ1-5; D possibly corresponds to TRBD1 (5 bases). This CDR3 has 13 amino acids. The V end was cut by 3 bases, the J end by 9 bases, with 12 bases between. Germline CDR1 is SNHLY and CDR2 is FYNNEI. The CDR3 loop reads CASSDQGFSPQHF. Here the CDR3 DNA reads TGTGCCAGCAGTGACCAGGGATTCTCGCCCCAGCATTTT.

The rearrangement uses TRBV10-3 and TRBJ2-1, with TRBD1 identical over 7 bases. This CDR3 region has 13 residues. The V gene end was trimmed by 0 bases and the J gene end by 10 bases; junction bases not matched to a gene: 3. Germline V gives CDR1 ENHRY, CDR2 SYGVKD. The CDR3 is CAISESRTGEQFF. In DNA form, the CDR3 reads TGTGCCATCAGTGAGTCGAGGACAGGAGAGCAGTTCTTC.

V is TRBV29-1 and J is TRBJ2-1; 14 nucleotides line up with TRBD2. The J segment lost 9 bases and the V segment lost 5 bases, leaving 9 bases of the junction unmatched. Germline-derived CDR1 and CDR2 are SQVTM and ANQGSEA. CDR3 size: 15 residues. CDR3 amino acids: CSVSRLAGGQGEQFF. In DNA, the CDR3 is TGCAGCGTTTCCAGACTAGCGGGGGGGCAAGGTGAGCAGTTCTTC.

This sequence joins TRBV6-4 and TRBJ2-1, with 9 bases aligning to TRBD1. Germline-derived CDR1 and CDR2 are MRHNA and SNTAGT. The J segment lost 6 bases and the V segment lost 3 bases, leaving 6 bases of the junction unmatched. The CDR3 runs to 15 residues. The CDR3 bases are TGTGCCAGCAGTGAAACAGGGGGCGAGTTCAATGAGCAGTTCTTC. Its protein product is CASSETGGEFNEQFF.

The J gene is TRBJ2-7, the V gene TRBV20-1; TRBD2 agrees at 8 bases. The CDR3 runs 15 residues. Trimming took 6 bases from V and 0 from J; bases not matched to a gene: 10. The V gene's germline CDR1 is DFQATT and CDR2 SNEGSKA (reference sequence). The CDR3 spells CSAQVAGSSSYEQYF. CDR3 nucleotides: TGCAGTGCCCAGGTAGCGGGGAGTAGCTCCTACGAGCAGTACTTC.

This clonotype was seen ten or more times. The J gene is TRBJ2-3, the V gene TRBV20-1; 8 bases line up with TRBD2. In germline, CDR1 is DFQATT, CDR2 SNEGSKA (reference sequence). The J segment lost 2 bases and the V segment lost 1 base, leaving 5 bases of the junction unmatched. The CDR3 length is 15 residues. The DNA of the CDR3 is TGCAGTGCTAGAGGACTAGCGACGCTCACAGATACGCAGTATTTT. Amino acids: CSARGLATLTDTQYF.

V gene TRBV10-3 combines with J gene TRBJ1-1, with unresolved D. The V gene's germline CDR1 is ENHRY and CDR2 SYGVKD. The CDR3 is 14 residues long. Trimming shortened V by 6 bases and J by 2 bases, and 13 bases separated the two germline ends. For the CDR3, the DNA is TGTGCCATCAGAGAGCCTAACAGTAACACTGAAGCTTTCTTT. This translates into CAIREPNSNTEAFF.

The V gene is TRBV20-1, the J gene TRBJ2-5; 7 bases agree with TRBD2. The length of the CDR3 is 16 residues. Trimming took 4 bases from V and 0 from J; bases not matched to a gene: 11. Germline lookup yields CDR1 DFQATT and CDR2 SNEGSKA (reference sequence). The CDR3 is CSAILPASGNQETQYF. In DNA, the CDR3 is TGCAGTGCTATACTTCCGGCTAGCGGAAACCAAGAGACCCAGTACTTC.

About this clonotype itself: The junction differs from germline at one of its ends, possibly a read error. The chain has TRBV5-1 and TRBJ2-3; TRBD1 agrees at 9 bases. This CDR3 region has 18 residues. Germline lookup yields CDR1 SGHRS and CDR2 YFSETQ. The chain's CDR3 is CASSQGTGPRASTDTQYF. DNA of the CDR3: TGTGCCAGCAGCCAAGGGACAGGGCCCCGCGCCTCCACAGATACGCAGTATTTT.

V gene TRBV29-1 combines with J gene TRBJ2-5; D gene unclear. Trimming took off 5 bases at V and 1 base at J, with 8 bases between the two ends. Germline CDR1 reads SQVTM; CDR2 reads ANQGSEA. This CDR3 has 12 residues. The CDR3 is CSVIGIQETQYF. DNA of the CDR3: TGCAGCGTTATAGGGATCCAAGAGACCCAGTACTTC.

This clonotype has a count of ten or more. This chain uses TRBV7-6 with TRBJ2-7; 8 positions match TRBD1. This CDR3 is 14 amino acids long. CDR1 SGHVS and CDR2 FNYEAQ come from the germline V gene. The V and J ends lost 6 bases and 0 bases, in that order; junction bases with no gene match: 4. For the CDR3, the DNA is TGTGCCAGCAGTAGGACAGGGAGCTCCTACGAGCAGTACTTC. Amino acid sequence: CASSRTGSSYEQYF.

J is TRBJ2-3 and V is TRBV9, with TRBD1 matching 9 bases. V shed 3 bases and J 6 bases; nucleotides not matched to a gene: 5. Germline V gene data show CDR1 as SGDLS and CDR2 as YYNGEE. The CDR3 totals 14 residues. The CDR3 region is CASSERDRADTQYF. The CDR3 bases are TGTGCCAGCAGCGAGAGGGACAGGGCGGATACGCAGTATTTT.

This clonotype was counted at least ten times. The rearrangement uses TRBV19 and TRBJ2-1; 11 bases fit TRBD2. Germline V gives CDR1 LNHDA, CDR2 SQIVND (reference sequence). This CDR3 region has 15 residues. After removal of 3 bases from V and 9 bases from J, the junction contained 7 bases not matched to a gene. Here the CDR3 reads CASSILVAGGGEQFF. CDR3 in DNA: TGTGCCAGTAGTATTCTGGTAGCGGGAGGGGGTGAGCAGTTCTTC.

The genes are TRBV7-3 and TRBJ1-5, with D unclear. This CDR3 contains 18 residues. V was shortened by 3 bases and J by 4 bases, with 22 bases between the two germline ends. Germline V gene sequence: CDR1 SGHTA, CDR2 FQGTGA. CDR3 coding DNA: TGTGCCAGCAGCTTCCCCCGCAGTACCTCGGCCCATAATCAGCCCCAGCATTTT. Translated, it gives CASSFPRSTSAHNQPQHF. The variable domain in full, with the rest retrieved from reference TRBV7-3 and TRBJ1-5, is GAGVSQTPSNKVTEKGKYVELRCDPISGHTALYWYRQSLGQGPEFLIYFQGTGAADDSGLPNDRFFAVRPEGSVSTLKIQRTERGDSAVYLCASSFPRSTSAHNQPQHFGDGTRLSIL.

This clonotype was seen a single time. The genes are TRBV7-8 and TRBJ2-7; D could derive from TRBD1 or TRBD2 (7 bases each). This CDR3 has 14 amino acids. Germline values: CDR1 SGHVS, CDR2 FQNEAQ. The V and J ends lost 5 bases and 6 bases respectively, with 17 bases between them. In DNA form, the CDR3 reads TGTGCCAGCAGCCAGGGGGGGTTGGGGAGCGAGCAGTACTTC. It translates to CASSQGGLGSEQYF.

This rearrangement joins TRBV5-6 to TRBJ2-7, with TRBD1 as a possible D gene (6 bases). The CDR3 length is 15 residues. V lost 4 bases, J lost 6 bases, and 20 bases lay in between. Germline CDR1 SGHDT, CDR2 YYEEEE. The CDR3 bases are TGTGCCAGCAGCACAGGGACGGCTGCTATTGGCGAGCAGTACTTC. It yields the protein CASSTGTAAIGEQYF.

This clonotype was detected ten times or more. V and J are TRBV7-6 and TRBJ1-1; D is unresolved. Germline V gene data show CDR1 as SGHVS and CDR2 as FNYEAQ. The V gene lost 3 bases and the J gene lost 3 bases, with 8 bases spanning the gap. CDR3 length: 13 amino acids. CDR3 amino acids: CASSLAGYTEAFF. The CDR3 DNA is TGTGCCAGCAGCTTGGCAGGATACACTGAAGCTTTCTTT.

The rearrangement uses TRBV19 and TRBJ2-7, with 14 bases fitting TRBD2. The J segment lost 6 bases and the V segment lost 4 bases, leaving 11 bases of the junction unmatched. CDR1 is LNHDA and CDR2 is SQIVND in the germline V gene (reference sequence). The CDR3 has 17 amino acids. The CDR3 sequence is CASSTEPGLAGAREQYF. The CDR3 DNA sequence: TGTGCCAGTAGTACCGAACCGGGACTAGCGGGGGCCCGCGAGCAGTACTTC.

This clonotype has a count of ten or more. V usage is TRBV5-1 and J usage is TRBJ2-7; 8 nucleotides agree with TRBD1. From germline, CDR1 is SGHRS and CDR2 YFSETQ. The CDR3 contains 15 residues. V dropped 0 bases and J dropped 3; count of bases not matched to a gene: 5. The DNA for the CDR3 is TGCGCCAGCAGCTTGGGGGCCGACAGGGGCTACGAGCAGTACTTC. Translation gives CASSLGADRGYEQYF.

This clonotype was seen more than once but under ten times. The rearrangement links TRBV7-8 to TRBJ1-5; possibly TRBD1 for D (5 bases). CDR1 and CDR2 (germline): SGHVS, FQNEAQ. The CDR3 is made up of 15 amino acids. Deletions cut 5 bases from V and 7 bases from J, with 18 bases between. CDR3 region: CASSAPGGILQPQHF. In DNA form, the CDR3 reads TGTGCCAGCAGCGCCCCCGGGGGGATTTTACAGCCCCAGCATTTT.

This clonotype has just a few counts. J is TRBJ1-2 and V is TRBV25-1; TRBD1 is a possible D gene (5 bases). CDR3 length: 12 amino acids. Germline V CDR1 and CDR2: MGHDK, SYGVNS. V gave up 8 bases and J gave up 4 bases, with 11 bases separating them. The chain's CDR3 is CASSDSRYGYTF. The CDR3, as DNA: TGTGCCAGCTCCGACAGCCGCTATGGCTACACCTTC.

This clonotype appeared many times. This rearrangement joins TRBV25-1 to TRBJ2-7; tentatively, D is TRBD2 (5 bases). The germline gives CDR1 MGHDK, CDR2 SYGVNS. The CDR3 is 15 amino acids. Trimming shortened V by 6 bases and J by 3 bases, and 18 bases separated the two germline ends. This CDR3 reads CASSGLVRKNYEQYF. Written as DNA, the CDR3 is TGTGCCAGCAGCGGACTGGTCAGAAAAAACTACGAGCAGTACTTC.

The chain couples TRBV19 to TRBJ2-3, with D maybe TRBD2 (6 bases). Trimming stripped 5 bases from V and 2 bases from J, with 20 bases between. The CDR3 covers 17 residues. The germline CDR1 and CDR2 sequences are LNHDA and SQIVND (reference sequence). For the CDR3, the DNA is TGTGCCAGTAGTCCCGGGAGCGGCAGCCGGAACACAGATACGCAGTATTTT. This codes for CASSPGSGSRNTDTQYF.

This CDR3 is CASGRRGGYTF. In nucleotides, the CDR3 is TGTGCCAGCGGGAGGCGGGGAGGCTACACCTTC. This rearrangement joins TRBV5-6 to TRBJ1-2; no clear D gene. This CDR3 spans 11 amino acids. Germline assignment: CDR1 SGHDT and CDR2 YYEEEE. V was cut by 7 bases and J by 8 bases, with 12 bases left in between. Full variable domain (rest looked up from reference TRBV5-6 and TRBJ1-2): DAGVTQSPTHLIKTRGQQVTLRCSPKSGHDTVSWYQQALGQGPQFIFQYYEEEERQRGNFPDRFSGHQFPNYSSELNVNALLLGDSALYLCASGRRGGYTFGSGTRLTVV.